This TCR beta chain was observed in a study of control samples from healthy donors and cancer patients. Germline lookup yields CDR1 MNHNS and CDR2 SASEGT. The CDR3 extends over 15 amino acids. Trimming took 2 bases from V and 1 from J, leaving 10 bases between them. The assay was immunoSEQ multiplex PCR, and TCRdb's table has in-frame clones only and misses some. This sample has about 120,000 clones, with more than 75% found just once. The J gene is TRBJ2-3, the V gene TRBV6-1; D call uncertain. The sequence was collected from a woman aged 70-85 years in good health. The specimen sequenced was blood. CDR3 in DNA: TGTGCCAGCAGTGAAATGGCCATGGGCACAGATACGCAGTATTTT. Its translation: CASSEMAMGTDTQYF.